These 3 T cell receptor beta chains were all obtained from the same sample, sequenced in a study of PD-L1 blockade in urothelial cancer. Produced via immunoSEQ multiplex PCR; TCRdb's table is partial and in-frame only. This table has tens of thousands of clones, around 74% appearing once. The time point: pretreatment peripheral blood. The specimen comprised PBMCs, sampled around atezolizumab (anti-PD-L1) treatment. The receptors were gathered from a man between 65 and 79 years old with urothelial cancer.

V gene TRBV2 combines with J gene TRBJ2-2; D might be TRBD1 (5 bases). Trimming pared 7 bases from V and 4 bases from J, leaving 13 bases between. Germline V gene sequence: CDR1 SNHLY, CDR2 FYNNEI. The CDR3 sequence is 14 residues long. CDR3: CASIERQSTGELFF. The CDR3 DNA reads TGTGCCAGCATAGAACGACAGAGCACCGGGGAGCTGTTTTTT.

The rearrangement uses TRBV7-9 and TRBJ2-7, with 9 bases lining up with TRBD2. Looked up from germline, CDR1 is SEHNR and CDR2 is FQNEAQ (reference sequence). This CDR3 spans 14 amino acids. The J segment lost 2 bases and the V segment lost 1 base, leaving 0 bases of the junction unmatched. The CDR3 DNA follows: TGTGCCAGCAGCTTAGGCGGGGGGGCCTACGAGCAGTACTTC. It translates to CASSLGGGAYEQYF.

This chain links TRBV7-3 with TRBJ2-1, with TRBD2 matching over 7 bases. Trimming removed 2 bases from V and 6 bases from J; junction bases left unmatched: 7. Germline V gene lookup returns CDR1 SGHTA and CDR2 FQGTGA. There are 15 residues in the CDR3. The DNA of the CDR3 is TGTGCCAGCAGCTTATCTGGGGCTAGCGGCAATGAGCAGTTCTTC. Protein sequence: CASSLSGASGNEQFF.